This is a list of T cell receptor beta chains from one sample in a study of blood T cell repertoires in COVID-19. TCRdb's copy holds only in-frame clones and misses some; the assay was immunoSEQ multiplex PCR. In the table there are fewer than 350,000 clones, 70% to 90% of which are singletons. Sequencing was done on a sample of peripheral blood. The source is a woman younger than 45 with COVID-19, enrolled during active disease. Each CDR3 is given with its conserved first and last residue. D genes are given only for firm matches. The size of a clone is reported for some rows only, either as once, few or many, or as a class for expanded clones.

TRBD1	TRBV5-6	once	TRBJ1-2	CASGQWTGGVGYTF	TGTGCCAGCGGGCAATGGACAGGGGGCGTTGGCTACACCTTC
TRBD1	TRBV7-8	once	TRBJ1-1	CASRVADRAVAEAFF	TGTGCCAGCCGAGTCGCCGACAGGGCGGTCGCTGAAGCTTTCTTT
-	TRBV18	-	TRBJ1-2	CASSPNIQGYDNYGYTF	TGTGCCAGCTCACCTAATATACAGGGATATGATAACTATGGCTACACCTTC
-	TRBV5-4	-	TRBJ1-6	CASSRGGGRGNSPLHF	TGTGCCAGCAGCCGCGGGGGGGGTCGGGGTAATTCACCCCTCCACTTT
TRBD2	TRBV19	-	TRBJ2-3	CASSADSGGALDTQYF	TGTGCCAGTAGTGCCGATAGCGGGGGGGCATTGGATACGCAGTATTTT
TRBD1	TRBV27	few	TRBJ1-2	CASSDRVLRGYTF	TGTGCCAGCAGTGACAGGGTCTTGAGAGGCTACACCTTC
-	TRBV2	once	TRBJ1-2	CASSGQSYGYTF	TGTGCCAGCAGTGGACAGAGCTATGGCTACACCTTC
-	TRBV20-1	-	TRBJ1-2	CSARTDYGYTF	TGCAGTGCTAGAACGGACTATGGCTACACCTTC
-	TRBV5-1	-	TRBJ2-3	CASSPPTGSPTDTQYF	TGCGCCAGCAGCCCCCCAACAGGGAGTCCCACAGATACGCAGTATTTT
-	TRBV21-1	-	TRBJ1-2	CASSESLPDTIHYGYTF	TGTGCCAGCAGCGAATCTTTACCCGATACTATCCACTATGGCTACACCTTC
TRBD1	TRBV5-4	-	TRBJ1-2	CASSPRTGLNGYTF	TGTGCCAGCAGCCCACGGACAGGGTTGAATGGCTACACCTTC
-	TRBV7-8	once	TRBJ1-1	CASSLGGQREAFF	TGTGCCAGCAGCTTAGGGGGGCAGAGGGAAGCTTTCTTT
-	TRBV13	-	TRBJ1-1	CASSPRQAGGAFF	TGTGCCAGCAGCCCCCGACAGGCTGGTGGAGCTTTCTTT
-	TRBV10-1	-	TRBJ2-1	CASSGTDSVWFF	TGCGCCAGCAGTGGGACGGACTCGGTCTGGTTCTTC
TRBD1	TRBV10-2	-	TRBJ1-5	CASKDRGPYSNQPQHF	TGCGCCAGCAAGGACAGGGGGCCCTATAGCAATCAGCCCCAGCATTTT
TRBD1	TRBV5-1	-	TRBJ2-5	CASSPRNGQGRETQYF	TGCGCCAGCAGCCCACGGAACGGACAGGGAAGAGAGACCCAGTACTTC
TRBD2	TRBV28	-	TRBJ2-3	CASSHGTSGGTFTDTQYF	TGTGCCAGCAGCCACGGGACTAGCGGGGGCACGTTCACAGATACGCAGTATTTT
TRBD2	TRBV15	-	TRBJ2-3	CATSRPTSGGADTQYF	TGTGCCACCAGCAGACCTACTAGCGGGGGGGCAGATACGCAGTATTTT
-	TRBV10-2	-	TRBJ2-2	CASSRGSPGELFF	TGCGCCAGCAGCCGGGGGTCTCCCGGGGAGCTGTTTTTT
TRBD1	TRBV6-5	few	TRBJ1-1	CASRKQGAPTAFF	TGTGCCAGCAGGAAACAGGGGGCCCCCACGGCTTTCTTT
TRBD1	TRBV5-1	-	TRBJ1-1	CASSRDRGTEAFF	TGCGCCAGCAGCCGGGACAGGGGCACTGAAGCTTTCTTT
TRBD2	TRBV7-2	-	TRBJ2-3	CASSLEREDTQYF	TGTGCCAGCAGCTTAGAGCGGGAAGATACGCAGTATTTT
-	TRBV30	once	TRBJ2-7	CAWSNLVWGRPYEQYF	TGTGCCTGGAGTAACCTAGTATGGGGCAGGCCCTACGAGCAGTACTTC
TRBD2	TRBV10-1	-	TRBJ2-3	CASSDLASGGVGTQYF	TGCGCCAGCAGTGATCTGGCTAGCGGGGGGGTCGGTACGCAGTATTTT
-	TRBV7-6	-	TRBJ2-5	CASSMTRKETQYF	TGTGCCAGCAGCATGACTAGAAAAGAGACCCAGTACTTC
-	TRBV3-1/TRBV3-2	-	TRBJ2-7	CASSGVNYEQYF	TGTGCCAGCTCGGGAGTAAACTACGAGCAGTACTTC
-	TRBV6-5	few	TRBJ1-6	CASSYGPGVRYSPLHF	TGTGCCAGCAGTTATGGGCCAGGGGTTAGATATTCACCCCTCCACTTT